This T cell receptor (beta chain) was sequenced during a study of CD8 T cells in Susac syndrome (dated by TCRdb to the late 2010s). About the full investigation: Repertoire sequencing was used to test whether CD8+ T cell activation and differentiation in Susac syndrome was antigen driven. Results the study describes overall, beyond this receptor: The TCR sequencing and HLA analysis was acknowledged to have included a relatively small number of individuals.

High-throughput TCR beta sequencing profiled peripheral blood CD8+ and CD4+ T cells from healthy donors, Susac syndrome patients and multiple sclerosis patients. The multiple sclerosis controls were treatment-naive patients whose relapsing-remitting disease, either stable or active, fulfilled the revised McDonald criteria. CD8+ TEMRA cells were enriched by FACS, while bulk CD8+ and CD4+ T cells were purified by magnetic negative isolation. Blood was collected in EDTA tubes and processed within 24 hours, with PBMCs isolated through density gradient centrifugation. PBMCs intended for TCR sequencing were cryopreserved in liquid nitrogen and were subsequently thawed in a 37 degrees C water bath. A purity of at least 90% was achieved for sorted or isolated CD4+, CD8+ and CD8+ TEMRA cells. RNA was extracted with the RNeasy kit and 0.5 to 1 ug was reverse transcribed using random hexamers. TCR beta CDR3 regions were amplified with the immunoSEQ multiplex PCR assay covering 54 Vbeta and 13 Jbeta segments. PCR amplification bias was corrected by using a synthetic template baseline for primer optimization and computational correction. The study's processing was this. Reads were annotated to V, D and J genes per IMGT and analyzed with immunoSEQ Analyzer, keeping only productive sequences. Clonality was computed as one minus Shannon entropy normalized by log2 of the number of productive unique sequences. For each patient and control, public and private clones were evaluated among the 100 most prevalent clones. Clones were defined as Susac-specific when absent from the healthy and MS cohorts, from about 970 published viral clones and from other ImmuneACCESS disease sequences. The public reads were run again by TCRdb, first through fastp at Q25 and then through MiXCR, and only productive beta chains were kept. When rows share a CDR3 protein, they turn into one entry using the most common DNA and genes. The V and J calls shown here were made by TCRdb, not taken from the authors' results. For this sample the table gives hundreds of thousands of distinct CDR3 sequences, of which around 93% were detected only once. In total, the top ten clones hold roughly 0.072% of the sample.

Measured from the cysteine to the phenylalanine, the CDR3 is 12 residues long. The CDR3 DNA has 36 bases and is translated from base 1. V was cut back by 5 bases and J by 1 base, leaving a gap of 5 bases between them. As for this clonotype: Its cognate antigen has yet to be identified. Base qualities are not at hand, and no much larger clone is one base apart.

Recombination connected TRBV12-3 or TRBV12-4 to TRBJ1-1, with the D segment identity uncertain. This receptor was identified in a human donor with multiple sclerosis. Sequences were obtained from CD4+ T cells from PBMCs. The nucleotide sequence is TGTGCCAGCAGTAGGAAGAACACTGAAGCTTTCTTT. It specifies CASSRKNTEAFF.